Presented here are 27 T cell receptor beta chains from one specimen sequenced in a study of CD8+ T cells in alopecia areata. Extracted RNA was reverse transcribed into cDNA, the sequencing template. Produced via immunoSEQ multiplex PCR; TCRdb's table is partial and in-frame only. The data show roughly 250,000 clones, roughly 69% seen once. Sequencing was performed on CD4+ T cells sorted from blood, taken at week 0. The receptors come from a human donor with alopecia areata.

This sequence joins TRBV7-6 and TRBJ2-4; D perhaps matches TRBD2 (5 bases). Germline V gene data show CDR1 as SGHVS and CDR2 as FNYEAQ. Trimming pared 2 bases from V and 5 bases from J, leaving 7 bases between. The CDR3 extends over 13 amino acids. The CDR3 spells CASSLTRQNIQYF. The CDR3 bases are TGTGCCAGCAGCTTAACTAGGCAAAACATTCAGTACTTC.

This sequence joins TRBV30 and TRBJ2-7, with no clear D. The CDR3 extends over 12 amino acids. The germline CDR1 and CDR2 sequences are GTSNPN and SVGIG (reference sequence). The ends were cut back, 2 bases at V and 2 bases at J, with 7 bases in the middle. CDR3 nucleotides: TGTGCCTGGAGTCTCGGAGCCTACGAGCAGTACTTC. Residues: CAWSLGAYEQYF.

The rearrangement uses TRBV5-1 and TRBJ2-5, with D perhaps TRBD1 or TRBD2 (6 bases each). The ends were cut back, 6 bases at V and 4 bases at J, with 13 bases in the middle. This CDR3 spans 13 amino acids. CDR1 SGHRS and CDR2 YFSETQ come from the germline V gene. This CDR3 is CASNEGGLETQYF. In DNA, the CDR3 is TGCGCCAGCAATGAGGGGGGTCTAGAGACCCAGTACTTC.

This chain links TRBV15 with TRBJ2-2; possible D gene TRBD1, 6 bases. The CDR3 runs to 15 residues. Between the trimmed V and J ends, which lost 4 bases and 6 bases, there was a span of 15 bases. Germline V gene sequence: CDR1 LNHNV, CDR2 YYDKDF (reference sequence). CDR3: CATSNPGWGPGELFF. As DNA, the CDR3 is TGTGCCACCAGCAACCCCGGGTGGGGGCCCGGGGAGCTGTTTTTT.

The V and J genes are TRBV30 and TRBJ1-4, with D hard to call. Germline assignment: CDR1 GTSNPN and CDR2 SVGIG (reference sequence). The V end lost 1 base, the J end lost 10 bases, and 7 bases lay between the germline ends. The CDR3 loop spans 11 amino acids. Here the CDR3 reads CAWSGSGKLFF. The CDR3 DNA follows: TGTGCCTGGAGTGGGAGCGGAAAACTGTTTTTT. The variable domain in full, with the rest retrieved from reference TRBV30 and TRBJ1-4, is SQTIHQWPATLVQPVGSPLSLECTVEGTSNPNLYWYRQAAGRGLQLLFYSVGIGQISSEVPQNLSASRPQDRQFILSSKKLLLSDSGFYLCAWSGSGKLFFGSGTQLSVL.

The chain employs TRBV29-1 and TRBJ1-1; D is perhaps TRBD1 (5 bases). The V end was cut by 7 bases, the J end by 1 base, with 13 bases between. The CDR3 is 13 amino acids. In germline, CDR1 is SQVTM, CDR2 ANQGSEA. CDR3 protein: CSAAIDRNTEAFF. CDR3 coding DNA: TGCAGCGCTGCCATCGACAGGAACACTGAAGCTTTCTTT.

V is TRBV30 and J is TRBJ2-7; 9 nucleotides match TRBD1. This CDR3 has 14 residues. V shed 3 bases and J 6 bases; nucleotides not matched to a gene: 9. In germline, CDR1 is GTSNPN, CDR2 SVGIG (reference sequence). CDR3 nucleotide sequence: TGTGCCTGGAGAGACGGGACAGGGCTTCGCGAGCAGTACTTC. Its translation is CAWRDGTGLREQYF.

This chain links TRBV15 with TRBJ2-7; no clear D gene. Per germline, CDR1 LNHNV and CDR2 YYDKDF (reference sequence). The CDR3 consists of 14 residues. The germline V and J ends were trimmed by 0 bases and 4 bases, with 10 bases remaining between them. CDR3 sequence: CATSRDLTAYEQYF. The CDR3 DNA reads TGTGCCACCAGCAGAGATCTTACGGCTTACGAGCAGTACTTC.

This rearrangement joins TRBV30 to TRBJ1-1; 7 bases are shared with TRBD1. The length of the CDR3 is 13 residues. From germline, CDR1 is GTSNPN and CDR2 SVGIG (reference sequence). Trimming removed 5 bases from V and 6 bases from J; junction bases left unmatched: 9. This CDR3 is CAWAKDRAAEAFF. The CDR3 nucleotides are TGTGCCTGGGCTAAAGACAGGGCGGCTGAAGCTTTCTTT.

The chain employs TRBV7-2 and TRBJ2-7; 7 bases line up with TRBD2. Trimming removed 4 bases from V and 7 bases from J; junction bases left unmatched: 7. The CDR3 runs 13 residues. The germline CDR1 and CDR2 sequences are SGHTA and FQGNSA. The CDR3 region is CASSYSGGGEQYF. The CDR3, as DNA: TGTGCCAGCAGCTACAGTGGCGGGGGTGAGCAGTACTTC.

CDR3 sequence: CASSLLDSSYEQYF. The CDR3 DNA reads TGTGCCAGCAGCTTGCTTGACAGCTCCTACGAGCAGTACTTC. This chain connects TRBV11-2 to TRBJ2-7, with D tentatively TRBD1 (5 bases). The CDR3 sequence is 14 residues long. CDR1 is SGHAT and CDR2 is FQNNGV in the germline V gene. Deletions cut 3 bases from V and 0 bases from J, with 9 bases between.

This clone has more than one count but fewer than ten. Other DNA sequences in the same sample also yield this CDR3. For the CDR3, the DNA is TGTGCCAGCAGCGATGGGACTAGCGGGGGGGCCTCAGAGACCCAGTACTTC. It is translated as CASSDGTSGGASETQYF. The rearrangement links TRBV9 to TRBJ2-5; 16 bases align to TRBD2. Trimming removed 3 bases from V and 4 bases from J; junction bases left unmatched: 6. In germline, CDR1 is SGDLS, CDR2 YYNGEE. This CDR3 is 17 amino acids long.

Only a few counts were recorded for this clone. The J gene is TRBJ2-1, the V gene TRBV7-2; the D gene could be TRBD1 or TRBD2 (5 bases each). There are 13 residues in the CDR3. Germline loops: CDR1 SGHTA, CDR2 FQGNSA. Between the trimmed V and J ends, which lost 4 bases and 7 bases, there was a span of 11 bases. Here the CDR3 DNA reads TGTGCCAGCAGCTCCCGGGGCAGAAATGAGCAGTTCTTC. This gives the protein CASSSRGRNEQFF.

The V call is TRBV18, the J call TRBJ2-7, with a tentative D call TRBD2 (6 bases). Trimming took off 2 bases at V and 2 bases at J, with 19 bases between the two ends. The V gene's germline CDR1 is KGHSH and CDR2 LQKENI. CDR3 length equals 17 residues. CDR3 amino acids: CASSPATRGGSPYEQYF. The DNA for the CDR3 is TGTGCCAGCTCACCAGCGACTAGGGGAGGCTCTCCCTACGAGCAGTACTTC.

This chain links TRBV28 with TRBJ1-1, with no clear D. Looked up from germline, CDR1 is MDHEN and CDR2 is SYDVKM. V was clipped by 6 bases and J by 7 bases, with 9 bases between them. This CDR3 region has 11 residues. The chain's CDR3 is CASRYTSEAFF. In DNA form, the CDR3 reads TGTGCCAGCAGGTATACAAGTGAAGCTTTCTTT.

V usage is TRBV30 and J usage is TRBJ2-5, with D perhaps TRBD1 (6 bases). CDR3 length equals 13 residues. From germline, CDR1 is GTSNPN and CDR2 SVGIG (reference sequence). V lost 3 bases and J lost 3, with 11 bases in between. CDR3 region: CAWRRAGEETQYF. The CDR3 coding sequence is TGTGCCTGGAGGAGGGCAGGGGAAGAGACCCAGTACTTC. The entire variable domain, with the rest obtained from reference TRBV30 and TRBJ2-5, is as follows: SQTIHQWPATLVQPVGSPLSLECTVEGTSNPNLYWYRQAAGRGLQLLFYSVGIGQISSEVPQNLSASRPQDRQFILSSKKLLLSDSGFYLCAWRRAGEETQYFGPGTRLLVL.

The CDR3 DNA reads as TGTGCCAGCAGCGTATCAGGGGTTAACGAGCAGTACTTC. Encoded protein: CASSVSGVNEQYF. The rearrangement uses TRBV9 and TRBJ2-7; perhaps TRBD1 as D (6 bases). This CDR3 spans 13 amino acids. The V end was cut by 1 base, the J end by 5 bases, with 10 bases between. The germline CDR1 and CDR2 sequences are SGDLS and YYNGEE.

The J gene is TRBJ2-7, the V gene TRBV10-3; the D gene is possibly TRBD1 (6 bases). Trimming removed 6 bases at V and 3 bases at J, with 15 bases between. The CDR3 is 14 amino acids. Germline assignment: CDR1 ENHRY and CDR2 SYGVKD. CDR3 residues: CAIRAPGHFYEQYF. The CDR3 DNA reads as TGTGCCATCAGGGCTCCGGGACACTTCTACGAGCAGTACTTC.

V and J are TRBV9 and TRBJ1-4, with 7 positions matching TRBD1. Germline lookup yields CDR1 SGDLS and CDR2 YYNGEE. The CDR3 is 15 amino acids. V lost 4 bases and J lost 6; bases outside the gene matches: 9. The CDR3 region has the DNA TGTGCCAGCAGCTCCTCAGGGGGAAAGGATGAAAAACTGTTTTTT. Protein product: CASSSSGGKDEKLFF.

This chain connects TRBV9 to TRBJ2-3, with a weak D call TRBD2 (6 bases). The V gene lost 3 bases and the J gene lost 5 bases, with 22 bases spanning the gap. This CDR3 spans 17 amino acids. CDR1 and CDR2 from the germline V gene are SGDLS and YYNGEE. CDR3 residues: CASSDRLLRDRGDTQYF. The DNA for the CDR3 is TGTGCCAGCAGCGATAGGCTGTTGCGGGACCGGGGAGATACGCAGTATTTT. Combining the CDR3 with reference TRBV9 and TRBJ2-3 gives the whole variable domain DSGVTQTPKHLITATGQRVTLRCSPRSGDLSVYWYQQSLDQGLQFLIQYYNGEERAKGNILERFSAQQFPDLHSELNLSSLELGDSALYFCASSDRLLRDRGDTQYFGPGTRLTVL.

This clone was seen more than once but under ten times. The chain joins TRBV29-1 to TRBJ1-6; 9 bases are a match to TRBD1. CDR3 length: 15 residues. V trimming: 2 bases; J trimming: 2 bases; junction bases outside the gene matches: 1. CDR1 is SQVTM, CDR2 ANQGSEA, per germline. The CDR3 is CSVERDRAYNSPLHF. CDR3 coding DNA: TGCAGCGTTGAACGGGACAGGGCCTATAATTCACCCCTCCACTTT.

This clone was seen only once. This rearrangement joins TRBV5-1 to TRBJ1-1; TRBD1 agrees at 8 bases. The V gene's germline CDR1 is SGHRS and CDR2 YFSETQ. This CDR3 is built from 15 residues. V dropped 1 base and J dropped 1; count of bases not matched to a gene: 3. The DNA for the CDR3 is TGCGCCAGCAGCTTGTGGGGGACAGGGAACACTGAAGCTTTCTTT. Amino acid sequence: CASSLWGTGNTEAFF.

This sequence joins TRBV30 and TRBJ2-1, with TRBD2 identical over 13 bases. V was pared by 5 bases and J by 15 bases, with 13 bases of the junction left unmatched. Germline V gives CDR1 GTSNPN, CDR2 SVGIG (reference sequence). The CDR3 is made up of 14 amino acids. The CDR3 bases are TGTGCCTGGTCCTCCGGGACTAGCGGGGCCCCGGGGTTCTTC. It yields the protein CAWSSGTSGAPGFF.

The CDR3 region is CAWQTGGGTEAFF. The CDR3 DNA sequence: TGTGCCTGGCAAACAGGGGGAGGTACTGAAGCTTTCTTT. The gene calls are TRBV30 and TRBJ1-1, with 8 positions matching TRBD1. The length of the CDR3 is 13 residues. Unmatched junction bases numbered 7, after V lost 5 bases and J lost 5 bases. Germline CDR1 reads GTSNPN; CDR2 reads SVGIG (reference sequence). Looking up the rest from reference TRBV30 and TRBJ1-1 gives the full variable domain: SQTIHQWPATLVQPVGSPLSLECTVEGTSNPNLYWYRQAAGRGLQLLFYSVGIGQISSEVPQNLSASRPQDRQFILSSKKLLLSDSGFYLCAWQTGGGTEAFFGQGTRLTVV.

This clone was counted between two and nine times. This chain links TRBV5-4 with TRBJ2-3, with TRBD1 as a possible D gene (6 bases). The CDR3 loop spans 13 amino acids. V lost 1 base, J lost 4 bases, and 7 bases lay in between. Per germline, CDR1 SGHNT and CDR2 YYREEE (reference sequence). This CDR3 is CASSLSGADTQYF. DNA of the CDR3: TGTGCCAGCAGCTTGTCAGGGGCAGATACGCAGTATTTT.

This clone was detected a few times. Other DNA sequences in the sample encode the same CDR3. The rearrangement links TRBV29-1 to TRBJ2-6; D possibly corresponds to TRBD1 (5 bases). There are 13 residues in the CDR3. Germline V CDR1 and CDR2: SQVTM, ANQGSEA. V lost 6 bases and J lost 2, with 8 bases in between. CDR3 region: CSVQGAGANVLTF. CDR3 sequence (DNA): TGCAGCGTGCAGGGTGCTGGGGCCAACGTCCTGACTTTC.

This sequence joins TRBV4-2 and TRBJ2-7, with TRBD1 as a possible D gene (5 bases). Between the trimmed V and J ends, which lost 0 bases and 2 bases, there was a span of 11 bases. CDR3 length equals 15 residues. Germline V gene lookup returns CDR1 LGHNA and CDR2 YNFKEQ. CDR3 protein: CASSQERAGPYEQYF. As DNA, the CDR3 is TGTGCCAGCAGCCAAGAGCGAGCAGGGCCCTACGAGCAGTACTTC.